These T cell receptor beta chains were read from a single sample in a study of human T cells and chemical hapten exposure. TCRdb re-called the RACE reads with MiXCR, one entry per CDR3 protein. The table records some 100,000 distinct CDR3 sequences, 9.2% of them present only once. The sequencing used whole blood, collected in connection with sensitization to the hapten diphenylcyclopropenone (DPC). These receptors originate from a woman aged 40 to 50 with alopecia areata. Some clones in this sample may be carry-over from other donors' samples. Each CDR3 is given with its conserved first and last residue. Each record gives: CDR3 DNA, CDR3 protein, clone size, D gene, V gene, J gene. A D gene is named only where the DNA matches it firmly. Where a row states a size, it is once, few, many or the class of an expanded clone; other rows omit it.

TGTGCCAGCCTCCTGGGGCCCGGAAACACCATATATTTT	CASLLGPGNTIYF	many	NA	TRBV6-5	TRBJ1-3
TGTGCCAGCAGCTTAGTTACTAGCGGCGGGGACCAGTACTTC	CASSLVTSGGDQYF	NA	TRBD2	TRBV7-2	TRBJ2-5
TGTGCCAGCGCCTGGGGTACAGGGGGCTACGAGCAGTACTTC	CASAWGTGGYEQYF	many	TRBD1	TRBV28	TRBJ2-7
TGTGCCAGCAGCCTACAGCGGAATCAGCCCCAGCATTTT	CASSLQRNQPQHF	many	NA	TRBV12-3/TRBV12-4	TRBJ1-5
TGTGCCAGCAGCCCGCGTAGCGGAATCACAGATACGCAGTATTTT	CASSPRSGITDTQYF	few	NA	TRBV3-1	TRBJ2-3
TGTGCCACCAGCGGGGACAGACGATCTGGCTACACCTTC	CATSGDRRSGYTF	NA	TRBD1	TRBV15	TRBJ1-2
TGTGCCAGCAGCCACGACAGGAGAGCTAACTATGGCTACACCTTC	CASSHDRRANYGYTF	many	NA	TRBV14	TRBJ1-2
TGTGCCAGCAGGTTTCAGGGGAACTATGGCTACACCTTC	CASRFQGNYGYTF	many	NA	TRBV6-1	TRBJ1-2
TGCAGTGCTAGAACGGGACAGTCGATTTTTTCGGCCAAAAACATTCAGTACTTC	CSARTGQSIFSAKNIQYF	NA	TRBD1	TRBV20-1	TRBJ2-4
TGTGCCAGCACCGGCCGGGGCGGGCATGAGCAGTTCTTC	CASTGRGGHEQFF	many	NA	TRBV11-2	TRBJ2-1
TGTGCCAGCAGCTTTGTCCGGGGGCTTTCGGAGGAGCAGTTCTTC	CASSFVRGLSEEQFF	NA	NA	TRBV7-2	TRBJ2-1
TGTGCCAGCAGCCAAGAATTCAGGGCCGGAAACACCATATATTTT	CASSQEFRAGNTIYF	few	NA	TRBV4-2	TRBJ1-3
TGTGCCAGTAGTATGACTAGCGGAATGTTTAGCTCCTACAATGAGCAGTTCTTC	CASSMTSGMFSSYNEQFF	NA	TRBD2	TRBV19	TRBJ2-1
TGTGCCAGCAGCCAAAAGGCGGGGACAGCCTACAATGAGCAGTTCTTC	CASSQKAGTAYNEQFF	many	NA	TRBV3-1	TRBJ2-1
TGTGCCAGCACCACGATTGCAGGGGACCCAAATCAGCCCCAGCATTTT	CASTTIAGDPNQPQHF	NA	NA	TRBV6-1	TRBJ1-5
TGTGCCAGCAGCTTAGATGGGGGGAACTACGAGCAGTACTTC	CASSLDGGNYEQYF	many	NA	TRBV7-6	TRBJ2-7
TGTGCCAGCAGCCCAACCCAACAGGGGTACACTGAAGCTTTCTTT	CASSPTQQGYTEAFF	many	TRBD1	TRBV7-2	TRBJ1-1
TGTGCCAGCAGCCAGGGGGGGGTCCAGGAGACCCAGTACTTC	CASSQGGVQETQYF	few	TRBD2	TRBV3-1	TRBJ2-5
TGTGCCACCAGGGGAACCGGGACAGGGATGGGCACTGAAGCTTTCTTT	CATRGTGTGMGTEAFF	NA	TRBD1	TRBV24-1	TRBJ1-1
TGTGCCAGCAGCTTAGATGCTGGGCGTGAAGCTTTCTTT	CASSLDAGREAFF	few	NA	TRBV7-8	TRBJ1-1
TGCGCCAGCAGGATAGGGACCTACGAGCAGTACTTC	CASRIGTYEQYF	few	NA	TRBV5-1	TRBJ2-7
TGTGCCAGCAGCCCTCGGGGGGGCCGGGCAGATACGCAGTATTTT	CASSPRGGRADTQYF	NA	TRBD2	TRBV2	TRBJ2-3
TGTGCCAGCAGCTCAGCCAGGGACTTCGGCAATGAGCAGTTCTTC	CASSSARDFGNEQFF	many	NA	TRBV7-8	TRBJ2-1
TGTGCCTCCCTACCTGAAGGGAGGGGGTCCTACGAGCAGTACTTC	CASLPEGRGSYEQYF	NA	NA	TRBV28	TRBJ2-7
TGTGCCAGCAGCTTAGATGCCAGTCCAGAGCAGTTCTTC	CASSLDASPEQFF	NA	NA	TRBV11-3	TRBJ2-1